This TCR beta chain was identified in a study of T-cell reconstitution after alpha-beta-depleted transplantation in children. It was with unique molecular identifiers that the TCRbeta library was prepared. TCRdb analysed the PCR reads with MiXCR anew, one entry per CDR3 protein. Among about 540,000 distinct CDR3 sequences listed, approximately 20% were seen once. This CDR3 contains 14 residues. CDR1 SEHNR and CDR2 FQNEAQ come from the germline V gene (reference sequence). V was shortened by 2 bases and J by 5 bases, with 12 bases between the two germline ends. The sequencing here drew on PBMCs from the stem cell graft donor, taken from the stem cell graft. The clonotype originates from a human donor who donated a stem cell graft to a child with acute lymphoblastic leukemia. This chain links TRBV7-9 with TRBJ2-5, with D unclear. The CDR3: CASSLTTARETQYF. CDR3 nucleotide sequence: TGTGCCAGCAGCTTAACCACCGCAAGGGAGACCCAGTACTTC.